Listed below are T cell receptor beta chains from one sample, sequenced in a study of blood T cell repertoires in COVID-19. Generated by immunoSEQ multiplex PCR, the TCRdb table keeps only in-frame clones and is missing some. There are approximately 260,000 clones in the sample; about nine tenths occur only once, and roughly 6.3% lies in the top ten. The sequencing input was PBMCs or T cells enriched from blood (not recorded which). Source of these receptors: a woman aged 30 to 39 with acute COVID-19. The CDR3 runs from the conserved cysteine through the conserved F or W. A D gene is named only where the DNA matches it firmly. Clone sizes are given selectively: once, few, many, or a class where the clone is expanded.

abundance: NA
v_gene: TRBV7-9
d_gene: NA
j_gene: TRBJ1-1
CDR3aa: CASSLFSTEAFF
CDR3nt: TGTGCCAGCAGCTTATTTTCGACTGAAGCTTTCTTT

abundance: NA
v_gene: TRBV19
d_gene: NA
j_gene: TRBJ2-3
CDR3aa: CASRRSDSDTQYF
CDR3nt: TGTGCCAGTAGACGAAGCGACTCGGATACGCAGTATTTT

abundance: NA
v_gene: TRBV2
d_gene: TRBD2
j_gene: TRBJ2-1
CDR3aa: CASSEVVAGGKQFF
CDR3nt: TGTGCCAGCAGTGAAGTGGTAGCGGGGGGGAAGCAGTTCTTC

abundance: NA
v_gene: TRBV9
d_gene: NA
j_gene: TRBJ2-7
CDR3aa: CASSPVPGVGEQYF
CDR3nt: TGTGCCAGCAGCCCCGTACCGGGGGTGGGCGAGCAGTACTTC

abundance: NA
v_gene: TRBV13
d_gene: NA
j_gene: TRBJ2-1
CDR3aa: CASSLGPREQFF
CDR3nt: TGTGCCAGCAGCTTAGGCCCCAGAGAGCAGTTCTTC

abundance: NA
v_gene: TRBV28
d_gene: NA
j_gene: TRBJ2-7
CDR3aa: CASTSFGEQYF
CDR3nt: TGTGCCAGCACCAGCTTCGGGGAGCAGTACTTC

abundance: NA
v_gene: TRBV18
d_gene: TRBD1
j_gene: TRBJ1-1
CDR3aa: CASSQRQGREAFF
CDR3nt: TGTGCCAGCTCACAGCGACAGGGGCGAGAAGCTTTCTTT

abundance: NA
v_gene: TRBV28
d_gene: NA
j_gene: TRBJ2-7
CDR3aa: CASSLRSYEQYF
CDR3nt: TGTGCCAGCAGTTTAAGGAGTTACGAGCAGTACTTC

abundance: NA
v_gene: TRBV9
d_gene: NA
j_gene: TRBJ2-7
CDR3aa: CASSPGTGFGVSAGHEQYF
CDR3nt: TGTGCCAGCAGCCCGGGCACAGGGTTCGGGGTCTCGGCGGGCCACGAGCAGTACTTC

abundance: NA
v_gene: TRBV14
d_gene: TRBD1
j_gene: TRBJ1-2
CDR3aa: CASSPTRGQGLGYGYTF
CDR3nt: TGTGCCAGCAGCCCGACGAGGGGACAGGGTTTGGGCTATGGCTACACCTTC

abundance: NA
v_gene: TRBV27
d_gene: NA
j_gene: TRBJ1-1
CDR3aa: CASFPWGGNEAFF
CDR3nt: TGTGCCAGCTTCCCCTGGGGGGGTAATGAAGCTTTCTTT

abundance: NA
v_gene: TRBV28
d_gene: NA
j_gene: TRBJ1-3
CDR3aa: CASIPGQSPSGNTIYF
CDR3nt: TGTGCCAGCATTCCTGGACAGTCGCCCTCTGGAAACACCATATATTTT

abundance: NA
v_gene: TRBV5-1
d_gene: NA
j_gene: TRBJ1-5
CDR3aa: CASSLGGQRNQPQHF
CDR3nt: TGCGCCAGCAGCTTGGGAGGACAGAGGAATCAGCCCCAGCATTTT

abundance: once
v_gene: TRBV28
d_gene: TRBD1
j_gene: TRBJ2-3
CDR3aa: CASSGARTGTDTQYF
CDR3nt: TGTGCCAGCAGCGGGGCAAGGACAGGGACAGATACGCAGTATTTT

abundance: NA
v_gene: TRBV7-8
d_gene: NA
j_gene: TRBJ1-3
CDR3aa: CASSFESSGNTIYF
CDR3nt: TGTGCCAGCAGCTTCGAGAGCTCTGGAAACACCATATATTTT

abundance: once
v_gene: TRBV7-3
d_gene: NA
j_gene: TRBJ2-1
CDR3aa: CASSLSVQATNEQFF
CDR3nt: TGTGCCAGCAGCTTATCCGTACAGGCTACGAATGAGCAGTTCTTC

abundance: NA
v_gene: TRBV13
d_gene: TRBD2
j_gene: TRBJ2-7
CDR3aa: CASSLLGGGSYEQYF
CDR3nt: TGTGCCAGCAGCTTATTAGGCGGGGGTTCCTACGAGCAGTACTTC

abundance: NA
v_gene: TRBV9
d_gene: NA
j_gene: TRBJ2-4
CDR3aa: CASSSSGGLAKNIQYF
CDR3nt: TGTGCCAGCAGCTCAAGTGGGGGACTTGCCAAAAACATTCAGTACTTC

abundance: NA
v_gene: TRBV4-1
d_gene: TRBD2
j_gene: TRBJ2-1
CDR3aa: CASSKILAEPSYNEQFF
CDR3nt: TGCGCCAGCAGCAAGATACTAGCGGAACCTTCCTACAATGAGCAGTTCTTC

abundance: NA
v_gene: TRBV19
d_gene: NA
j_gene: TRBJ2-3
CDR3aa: CASRAAFTTDTQYF
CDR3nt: TGTGCCAGTAGGGCCGCCTTCACCACAGATACGCAGTATTTT

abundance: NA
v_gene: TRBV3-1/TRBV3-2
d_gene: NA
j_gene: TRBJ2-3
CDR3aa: CASSQDSLGRTDTQYF
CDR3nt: TGTGCCAGCAGCCAAGATTCGCTAGGAAGAACAGATACGCAGTATTTT

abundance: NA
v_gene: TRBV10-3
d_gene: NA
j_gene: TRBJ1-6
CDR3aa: CAISGDNAFSNSPLHF
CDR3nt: TGTGCCATCAGTGGGGACAACGCCTTCTCAAATTCACCCCTCCACTTT

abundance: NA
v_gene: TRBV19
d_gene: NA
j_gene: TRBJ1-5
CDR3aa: CAGGPTPYQPQHF
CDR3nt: TGTGCCGGCGGGCCTACCCCCTATCAGCCCCAGCATTTT

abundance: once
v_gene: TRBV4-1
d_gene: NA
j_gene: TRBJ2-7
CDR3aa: CASSQVEGSSYEQYF
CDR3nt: TGCGCCAGCAGCCAAGTCGAAGGGAGCTCCTACGAGCAGTACTTC

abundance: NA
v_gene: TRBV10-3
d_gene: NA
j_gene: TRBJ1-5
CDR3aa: CAISAGQNNQPQHF
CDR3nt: TGTGCCATCAGTGCCGGACAGAACAATCAGCCCCAGCATTTT

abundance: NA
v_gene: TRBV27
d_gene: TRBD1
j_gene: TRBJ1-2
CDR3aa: CASGQGFYGYTF
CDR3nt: TGTGCCAGCGGACAGGGATTCTATGGCTACACCTTC

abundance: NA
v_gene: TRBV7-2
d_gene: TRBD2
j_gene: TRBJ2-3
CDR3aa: CASSMRSGGGTDTQYF
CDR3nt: TGTGCCAGCAGTATGAGAAGCGGGGGTGGGACAGATACGCAGTATTTT

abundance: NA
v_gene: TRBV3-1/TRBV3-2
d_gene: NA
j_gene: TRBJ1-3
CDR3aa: CASTPASSGNTIYF
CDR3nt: TGTGCCAGCACCCCAGCGAGCTCTGGAAACACCATATATTTT

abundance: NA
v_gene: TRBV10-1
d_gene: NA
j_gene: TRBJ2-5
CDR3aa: CASSETIQETQYF
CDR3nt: TGCGCCAGCAGTGAGACTATACAAGAGACCCAGTACTTC

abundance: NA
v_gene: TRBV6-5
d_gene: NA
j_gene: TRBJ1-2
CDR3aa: CASKGGPANYGYTF
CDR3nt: TGTGCCAGCAAGGGGGGGCCAGCTAACTATGGCTACACCTTC

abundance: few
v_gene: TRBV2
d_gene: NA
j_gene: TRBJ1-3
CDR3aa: CASSAEGVSGNTIYF
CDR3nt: TGTGCCAGCAGTGCAGAGGGAGTCTCTGGAAACACCATATATTTT

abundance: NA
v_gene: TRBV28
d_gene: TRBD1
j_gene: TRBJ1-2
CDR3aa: CASSSGTVYGYTF
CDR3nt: TGTGCCAGCAGCTCTGGGACAGTCTATGGCTACACCTTC

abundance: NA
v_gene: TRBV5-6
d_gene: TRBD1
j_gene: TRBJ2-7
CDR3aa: CASSSYRGRVIHEQYF
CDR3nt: TGTGCCAGCAGCTCCTACAGGGGGCGAGTAATCCACGAGCAGTACTTC

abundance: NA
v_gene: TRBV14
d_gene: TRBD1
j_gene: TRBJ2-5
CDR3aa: CASSQEPVGTGETQYF
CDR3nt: TGTGCCAGCAGCCAAGAGCCCGTCGGGACAGGGGAGACCCAGTACTTC

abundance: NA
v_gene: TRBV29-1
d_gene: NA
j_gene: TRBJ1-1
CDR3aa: CSVELRQGGTEAFF
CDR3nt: TGCAGCGTTGAGCTTCGGCAGGGAGGCACTGAAGCTTTCTTT

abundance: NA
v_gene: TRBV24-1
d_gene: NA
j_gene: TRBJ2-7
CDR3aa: CATSDPQSYEQYF
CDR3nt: TGTGCCACCAGTGATCCACAGAGCTACGAGCAGTACTTC

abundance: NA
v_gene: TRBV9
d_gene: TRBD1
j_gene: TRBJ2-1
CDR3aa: CASSATQGTPYNEQFF
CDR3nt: TGTGCCAGCAGCGCAACACAGGGGACCCCCTACAATGAGCAGTTCTTC